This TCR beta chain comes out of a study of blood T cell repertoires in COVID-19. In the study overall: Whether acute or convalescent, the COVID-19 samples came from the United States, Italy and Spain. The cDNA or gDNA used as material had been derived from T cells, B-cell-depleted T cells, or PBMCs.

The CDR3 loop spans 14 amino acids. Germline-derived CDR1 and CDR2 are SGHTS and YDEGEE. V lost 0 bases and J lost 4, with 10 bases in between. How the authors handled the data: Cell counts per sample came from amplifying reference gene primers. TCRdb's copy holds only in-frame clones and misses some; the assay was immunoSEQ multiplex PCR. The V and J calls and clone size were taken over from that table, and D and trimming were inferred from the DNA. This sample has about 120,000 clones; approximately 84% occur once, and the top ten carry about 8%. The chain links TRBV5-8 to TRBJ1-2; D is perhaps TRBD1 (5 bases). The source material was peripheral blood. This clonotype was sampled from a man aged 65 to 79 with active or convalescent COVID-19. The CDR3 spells CASSLEGFGYGYTF. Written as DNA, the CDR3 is TGTGCCAGCAGCTTGGAGGGGTTTGGCTATGGCTACACCTTC.